Listed below are T cell receptor beta chains from one sample, sequenced in a study of blood T cell repertoires in COVID-19. Repertoires were generated with immunoSEQ multiplex PCR, while TCRdb's copy carries only in-frame clones and drops some. The profile shows under 250,000 clones, 85% to 90% of them singletons. Sequenced: peripheral blood. These receptors were collected from a man younger than 40 with COVID-19, enrolled during active disease. Both conserved end residues are part of each CDR3. Fields, in order: D gene, V gene, J gene, CDR3 DNA, CDR3 protein. A D gene is named only where the DNA matches it firmly.

>.|TRBV28|TRBJ2-7
TGTGCCAGCAGTAACAGCCCCTACGAGCAGTACTTC
CASSNSPYEQYF
>.|TRBV28|TRBJ1-2
TGTGCCAGCTTGAAACAGGGTTTCTCCTATGGCTACACCTTC
CASLKQGFSYGYTF
>.|TRBV19|TRBJ1-2
TGTGCCAGTAGTACAGACCACACAGGGACCACGGGATATGGCTACACCTTC
CASSTDHTGTTGYGYTF
>TRBD1|TRBV9|TRBJ1-4
TGTGCCAGCAGCCCTCGGACAGGGGGCGGTGAAAAACTGTTTTTT
CASSPRTGGGEKLFF
>TRBD2|TRBV2|TRBJ2-7
TGTGCCAGCAGACTAGCGCCCGAGCAGTACTTC
CASRLAPEQYF
>.|TRBV24-1|TRBJ2-1
TGTGCCACCAGCCAACAGGGATTCATTGAGCAGTTCTTC
CATSQQGFIEQFF
>TRBD1|TRBV7-6|TRBJ2-7
TGTGCCAGCAGACAAGACAGGGGCCACACCTACGAGCAGTACTTC
CASRQDRGHTYEQYF
>.|TRBV21-1|TRBJ2-5
TGTGCCAGCAGCAAAGGTGGTGCCAGCCAAGAGACCCAGTACTTC
CASSKGGASQETQYF
>.|TRBV9|TRBJ1-2
TGTGCCAGCAGCGTAGACCAGAATTATGGCTACACCTTC
CASSVDQNYGYTF
>.|TRBV27|TRBJ2-1
TGTGCCAGCAGTTCATCCCGAGAGTGGGCGAGCAATGAGCAGTTCTTC
CASSSSREWASNEQFF